What follows are 10 T cell receptor beta chains derived from one specimen sequenced in a study of T cells in tuberculosis. Clones were sequenced by immunoSEQ multiplex PCR, and TCRdb holds only the in-frame ones, with some missing. The sample includes 60,000 or so clones, 81% of them seen just once. After thawing and overnight rest, PBMC were stained with GMM-loaded CD1B tetramer, viability dye and anti-CD3 for sorting. C32 glucose monomycolate from Rhodococcus equi was loaded onto the CD1B tetramers. The sample consisted of CD1b-GMM tetramer-negative cells sorted from PBMCs. All receptors come from an adult woman with latent tuberculosis.

In the case of this clone: One junction end does not reproduce the germline sequence, and a read error may be involved. The same CDR3 is also encoded by other DNA sequences in this sample. This chain connects TRBV6-1 to TRBJ1-6, with 7 positions matching TRBD1. This CDR3 comprises 15 residues. Germline CDR1 is MNHNS and CDR2 is SASEGT. In DNA form, the CDR3 reads TGTGCCAGCAGTGAAAGGGGACAGATGAATTCCCCCCTCCACTTT. It yields the protein CASSERGQMNSPLHF.

The chain carries TRBV7-9 and TRBJ2-1; 12 bases map to TRBD2. The CDR3 consists of 17 residues. With V trimmed by 4 bases and J by 9 bases, 13 bases remained unmatched. Germline V gene data show CDR1 as SEHNR and CDR2 as FQNEAQ (reference sequence). CDR3 in amino acids: CASSYSTSGGTSGEQFF. The CDR3 DNA sequence: TGTGCCAGCAGCTACTCAACTAGCGGGGGGACCTCCGGTGAGCAGTTCTTC.

The V gene is TRBV28, the J gene TRBJ2-1, with D possibly matching TRBD1 (6 bases). Trimming removed 2 bases from V and 6 bases from J, with 14 bases in between. The CDR3 contains 15 residues. Germline V gene lookup returns CDR1 MDHEN and CDR2 SYDVKM. DNA for the CDR3: TGTGCCAGCAGTTTAGGGGGCAATGGGGGCAATGAGCAGTTCTTC. It is translated as CASSLGGNGGNEQFF.

The chain has TRBV12-5 and TRBJ2-3, with unresolved D. V shed 2 bases and J shed 8 bases, with 14 bases lying between them. This CDR3 has 14 residues. From germline, CDR1 is LGHNT and CDR2 FRNRAP. The CDR3 DNA reads TGTGCTAGTGGTTTGACCCCTAGACTGGGTACGCAGTATTTT. Amino acids: CASGLTPRLGTQYF. The entire variable domain, with the rest obtained from reference TRBV12-5 and TRBJ2-3, is as follows: DARVTQTPRHKVTEMGQEVTMRCQPILGHNTVFWYRQTMMQGLELLAYFRNRAPLDDSGMPKDRFSAEMPDATLATLKIQPSEPRDSAVYFCASGLTPRLGTQYFGPGTRLTVL.

The chain is built from TRBV6-1 and TRBJ2-5; TRBD2 matches 8 bases. V shed 3 bases, J shed 2 bases, and the junction held 2 bases outside the gene matches. CDR1 is MNHNS, CDR2 SASEGT, per germline. The CDR3 is made up of 14 amino acids. Here the CDR3 DNA reads TGTGCCAGCAGTGAGATAGCGGGACAAGAGACCCAGTACTTC. Protein sequence: CASSEIAGQETQYF.

V is TRBV5-8 and J is TRBJ1-1, with 8 bases that match TRBD1. Germline lookup yields CDR1 SGHTS and CDR2 YDEGEE. The CDR3 has 14 residues. V was clipped by 4 bases and J by 4 bases; unmatched bases: 6. CDR3 coding DNA: TGTGCCAGCAGCCGCCTAACAGGGGGCACTGAAGCTTTCTTT. Translated: CASSRLTGGTEAFF.

The rearrangement links TRBV5-1 to TRBJ1-2, with 11 bases aligning to TRBD1. The germline V gene encodes CDR1 SGHRS and CDR2 YFSETQ. V lost 1 base and J lost 7; bases outside the gene matches: 6. The CDR3 is 15 residues long. The CDR3: CASSLYGQGAGGYTF. The CDR3 nucleotides read TGCGCCAGCAGCTTGTACGGACAGGGGGCAGGTGGCTACACCTTC. The whole variable domain, remainder taken from reference TRBV5-1 and TRBJ1-2, is KAGVTQTPRYLIKTRGQQVTLSCSPISGHRSVSWYQQTPGQGLQFLFEYFSETQRNKGNFPGRFSGRQFSNSRSEMNVSTLELGDSALYLCASSLYGQGAGGYTFGSGTRLTVV.

The chain joins TRBV28 to TRBJ1-1; possibly TRBD1 for D (6 bases). Germline V gene lookup returns CDR1 MDHEN and CDR2 SYDVKM. The CDR3 loop spans 17 amino acids. Trimming pared 6 bases from V and 1 base from J, leaving 21 bases between. The CDR3 reads CASSPRQGRKRNTEAFF. The CDR3, as DNA: TGTGCCAGCAGCCCGCGCCAGGGGAGAAAGAGGAACACTGAAGCTTTCTTT.

This chain joins TRBV7-8 and TRBJ1-5, with D possibly TRBD1 on 6 matching bases. The CDR3 contains 15 residues. Deletions cut 4 bases from V and 3 bases from J, with 13 bases between. Germline CDR1 reads SGHVS; CDR2 reads FQNEAQ. The CDR3 DNA is TGTGCCAGCAGCTCAGATACAGGGATCAATCAGCCCCAGCATTTT. Residues: CASSSDTGINQPQHF.

The chain combines TRBV7-2 with TRBJ2-3; 9 nucleotides align to TRBD1. J lost 5 bases, V lost 3 bases, and 9 bases had no gene match. The CDR3 is 16 amino acids. Germline CDR1 is SGHTA and CDR2 is FQGNSA. For the CDR3, the DNA is TGTGCCAGCAGCTTTACTACAGGGGGCTACGGAGATACGCAGTATTTT. This encodes CASSFTTGGYGDTQYF.